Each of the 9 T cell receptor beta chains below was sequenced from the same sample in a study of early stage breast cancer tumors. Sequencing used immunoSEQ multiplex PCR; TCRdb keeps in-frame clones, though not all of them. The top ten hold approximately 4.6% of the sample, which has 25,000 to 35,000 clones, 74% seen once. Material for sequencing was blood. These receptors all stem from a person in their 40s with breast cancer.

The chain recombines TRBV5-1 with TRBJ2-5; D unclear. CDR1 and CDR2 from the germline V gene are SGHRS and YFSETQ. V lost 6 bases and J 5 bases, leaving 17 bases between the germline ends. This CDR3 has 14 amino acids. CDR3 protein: CASTPGPGGETQYF. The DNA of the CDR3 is TGCGCCAGCACCCCCGGTCCGGGTGGCGAGACCCAGTACTTC.

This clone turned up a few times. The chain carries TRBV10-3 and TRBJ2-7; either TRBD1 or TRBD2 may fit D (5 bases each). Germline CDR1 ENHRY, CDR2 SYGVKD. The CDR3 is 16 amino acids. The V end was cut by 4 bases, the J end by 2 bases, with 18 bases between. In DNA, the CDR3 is TGTGCCATCAGTGGGTCGGGTGGGTTGGGGGCCTACGAGCAGTACTTC. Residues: CAISGSGGLGAYEQYF.

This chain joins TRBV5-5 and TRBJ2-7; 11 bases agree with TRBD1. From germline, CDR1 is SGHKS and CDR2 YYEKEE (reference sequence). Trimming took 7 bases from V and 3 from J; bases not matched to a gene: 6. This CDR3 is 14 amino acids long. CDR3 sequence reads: CASAAGTGGYEQYF. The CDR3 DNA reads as TGTGCCAGCGCCGCCGGGACAGGGGGCTACGAGCAGTACTTC.

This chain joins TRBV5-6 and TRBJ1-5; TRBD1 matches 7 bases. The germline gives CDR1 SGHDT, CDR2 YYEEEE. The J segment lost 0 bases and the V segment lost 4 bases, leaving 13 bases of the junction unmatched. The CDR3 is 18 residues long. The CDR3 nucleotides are TGTGCCAGCAGCCGCCGGGACAGTTATAGGAATAGCAATCAGCCCCAGCATTTT. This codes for CASSRRDSYRNSNQPQHF.

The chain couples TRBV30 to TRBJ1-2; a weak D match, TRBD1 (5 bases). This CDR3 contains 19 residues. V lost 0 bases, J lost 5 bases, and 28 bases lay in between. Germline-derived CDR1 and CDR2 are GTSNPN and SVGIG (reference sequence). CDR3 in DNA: TGTGCCTGGAGTGTTATTCTGGGGATTCCGGGGGACGTACCATATGGCTACACCTTC. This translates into CAWSVILGIPGDVPYGYTF.

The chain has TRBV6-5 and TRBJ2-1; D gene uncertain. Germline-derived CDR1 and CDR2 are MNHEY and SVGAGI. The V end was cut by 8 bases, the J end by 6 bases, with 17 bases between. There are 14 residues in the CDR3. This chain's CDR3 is CASEASEPPNEQFF. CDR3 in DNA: TGTGCCAGCGAAGCTAGTGAGCCCCCCAATGAGCAGTTCTTC.

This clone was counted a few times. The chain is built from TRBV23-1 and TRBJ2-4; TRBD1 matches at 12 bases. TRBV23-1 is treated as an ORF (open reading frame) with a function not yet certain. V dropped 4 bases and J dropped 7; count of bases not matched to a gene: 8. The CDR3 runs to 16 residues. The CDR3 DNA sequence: TGCGCCAGCAGTCCTACGGGACAGGGGGCGCGGAACATTCAGTACTTC. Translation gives CASSPTGQGARNIQYF.

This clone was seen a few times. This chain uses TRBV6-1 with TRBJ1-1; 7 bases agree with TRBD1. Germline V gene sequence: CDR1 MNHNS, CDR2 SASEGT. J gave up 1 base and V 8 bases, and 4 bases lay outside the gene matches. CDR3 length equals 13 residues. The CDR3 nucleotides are TGTGCCAGCCCGGACAGGACGAACACTGAAGCTTTCTTT. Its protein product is CASPDRTNTEAFF.

The DNA for the CDR3 is TGTGCCAGCAGCCCCATTGCGACAGGCTCCTACGAGCAGTACTTC. Amino acids: CASSPIATGSYEQYF. The chain has TRBV7-8 and TRBJ2-7, with D possibly being TRBD1 (6 bases). CDR1 is SGHVS and CDR2 is FQNEAQ in the germline V gene. The CDR3 covers 15 residues. Trimming removed 5 bases at V and 0 bases at J, with 14 bases between.